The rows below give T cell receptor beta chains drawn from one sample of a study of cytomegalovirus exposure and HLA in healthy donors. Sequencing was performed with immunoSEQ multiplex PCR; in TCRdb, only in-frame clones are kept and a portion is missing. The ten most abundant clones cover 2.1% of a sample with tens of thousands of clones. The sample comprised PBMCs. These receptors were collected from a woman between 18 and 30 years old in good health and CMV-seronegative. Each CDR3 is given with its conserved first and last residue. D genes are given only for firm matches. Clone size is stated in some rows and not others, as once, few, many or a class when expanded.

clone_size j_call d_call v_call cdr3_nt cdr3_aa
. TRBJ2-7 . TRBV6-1 TGTGCCAGCAGTGGGCAGACAAGTTACGAGCAGTACTTC CASSGQTSYEQYF
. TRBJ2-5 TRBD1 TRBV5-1 TGCGCCAGCAGCCCACTCCAGGGGGCTGGGGAGCAGTACTTC CASSPLQGAGEQYF
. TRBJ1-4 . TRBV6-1 TGTGCCAGCAGTGACACGACAGATTTTAATGAAAAACTGTTTTTT CASSDTTDFNEKLFF
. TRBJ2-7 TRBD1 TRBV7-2 TGTGCCAGCAGCTTCTGGACAGGGGGGGAGCAGTACTTC CASSFWTGGEQYF
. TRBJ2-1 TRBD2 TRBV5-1 TGCGCCAGCAGCTTCCAAGCGGGAGGGATTGACAATGAGCAGTTCTTC CASSFQAGGIDNEQFF
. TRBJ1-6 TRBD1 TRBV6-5 TGTGCCAGCAGTTCCCTCCCAGGGGGCGGTAATTCACCCCTCCACTTT CASSSLPGGGNSPLHF
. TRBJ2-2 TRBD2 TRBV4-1 TGCGCCAGCAGGGTAGCGGGGATGAACACCGGGGAGCTGTTTTTT CASRVAGMNTGELFF
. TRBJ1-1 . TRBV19 TGTGCCAGTAGGGGCGGGTGGGTGAACACTGAAGCTTTCTTT CASRGGWVNTEAFF
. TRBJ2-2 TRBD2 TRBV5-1 TGCGCCAGCAGCTTTCGGACTAGCGGGGACACCGGGGAGCTGTTTTTT CASSFRTSGDTGELFF
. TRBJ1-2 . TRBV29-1 TGCAGCGTTCAAGGAGACTATGGCTACACCTTC CSVQGDYGYTF
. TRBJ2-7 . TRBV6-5 TGTGCCAGCAGCTATACCGAGGGATACGAGCAGTACTTC CASSYTEGYEQYF
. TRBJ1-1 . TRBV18 TGTGCCAGCTCTACAGGCCAGGGTATCGCTGAAGCTTTCTTT CASSTGQGIAEAFF
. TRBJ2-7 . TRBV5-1 TGCGCCAGCAGCTTGGGTGGCAGGCTTCCTTACGAGCAGTACTTC CASSLGGRLPYEQYF
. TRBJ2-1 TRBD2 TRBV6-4 TGTGCCAGCAGTGCTAGCGGGGGGCCTTACAATGAGCAGTTCTTC CASSASGGPYNEQFF
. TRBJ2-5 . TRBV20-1 TGCAGCCCGTTTCAAGAGACCCAGTACTTC CSPFQETQYF
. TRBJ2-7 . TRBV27 TGTGCCAGCAGTCCCGCGACTAGTAGCTACGAGCAGTACTTC CASSPATSSYEQYF
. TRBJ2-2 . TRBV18 TGTGCCAGCTCACCACCAGGGAGTCTGACCGGGGAGCTGTTTTTT CASSPPGSLTGELFF
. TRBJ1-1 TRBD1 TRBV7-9 TGTGCCAGCAGTCCAGGGGGTTGGCCTGAAGCTTTCTTT CASSPGGWPEAFF
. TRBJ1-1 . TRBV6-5 TGTGCCAGCAGTTATTTGGGGATAGGGGAATACACTGAAGCTTTCTTT CASSYLGIGEYTEAFF
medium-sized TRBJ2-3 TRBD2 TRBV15 TGTGCCACCAGCAGAGAGCGGGGGGGCACAGATACGCAGTATTTT CATSRERGGTDTQYF
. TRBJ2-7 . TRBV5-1 TGCGCCAGCAGTCCCACGGGGGACCGCGAGCAGTACTTC CASSPTGDREQYF
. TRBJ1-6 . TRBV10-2 TGCGCCAGCAGTGAGTCGAGGCCTCCACCCCTCCACTTT CASSESRPPPLHF
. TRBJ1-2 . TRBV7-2 TGTGCCAGCAGCAAAGAGATCTATGGCTACACCTTC CASSKEIYGYTF
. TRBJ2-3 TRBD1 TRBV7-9 TGTGCCAGCAGCTTCGCGGACAGGGGGGTTCGTACAGATACGCAGTATTTT CASSFADRGVRTDTQYF
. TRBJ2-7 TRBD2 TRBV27 TGTGCCAGCAGCTATATAGCGGGGGCCTACGAGCAGTACTTC CASSYIAGAYEQYF
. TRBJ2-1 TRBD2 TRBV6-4 TGTGCCAGCAGTGAAGCGGGGGGGCACAATGAGCAGTTCTTC CASSEAGGHNEQFF
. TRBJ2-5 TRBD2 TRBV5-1 TGCGCCAGCAGCCCGGGACTAGCGGGGGGCCGCCAAGAGACCCAGTACTTC CASSPGLAGGRQETQYF
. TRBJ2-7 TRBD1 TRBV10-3 TGTGCCATGAAGCCTACAGGGACAGGGCCCTACGAGCAGTACTTC CAMKPTGTGPYEQYF
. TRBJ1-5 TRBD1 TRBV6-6 TGTGCCAGCGGACAGGGTAATCAGCCCCAGCATTTT CASGQGNQPQHF
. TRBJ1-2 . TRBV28 TGTGCCAGCAGTTTACTACAGAAGTCTAACTATGGCTACACCTTC CASSLLQKSNYGYTF
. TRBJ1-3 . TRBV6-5 TGTGCCAGCAGTTACTCCCGGGGCTCTGGAAACACCATATATTTT CASSYSRGSGNTIYF
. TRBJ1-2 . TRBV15 TGTGCCACCAGCAGAGGGGCAGGTCCTAACTATGGCTACACCTTC CATSRGAGPNYGYTF
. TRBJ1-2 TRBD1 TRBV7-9 TGTGCCAGCAGCTCCGGGACAGGGGCATATGGCTACACCTTC CASSSGTGAYGYTF